The 8 T cell receptor beta chains listed next were all sequenced from one sample in a study of CD8+ T cells in alopecia areata. Extraction of RNA preceded its reverse transcription into cDNA, which served as the sequencing template. Here immunoSEQ multiplex PCR was the method, and the copy in TCRdb shows in-frame clones only, minus some. The sample records some 220,000 clones, approximately 57% being singletons. Noted treatment: oral pan-JAK inhibitor, 5-10 mg twice daily. Material: CD4+ T cells sorted from blood, obtained at week 4, from a patient treated with tofacitinib. These TCRs come from a human donor with alopecia areata.

This clone was counted between two and nine times. The V call is TRBV9, the J call TRBJ1-1; 7 bases are shared with TRBD1. This CDR3 has 15 residues. The V gene's germline CDR1 is SGDLS and CDR2 YYNGEE. V lost 4 bases to trimming and J lost 2 bases; unmatched junction nucleotides: 8. This CDR3 is CASSMGGGFNTEAFF. The CDR3 DNA sequence: TGTGCCAGCAGCATGGGAGGGGGCTTTAACACTGAAGCTTTCTTT.

In this sample, this clone turned up a few times. The J gene is TRBJ2-1, the V gene TRBV19; 11 bases match TRBD2. This CDR3 comprises 15 residues. V dropped 5 bases and J dropped 3; count of bases not matched to a gene: 3. Per germline, CDR1 LNHDA and CDR2 SQIVND (reference sequence). The CDR3 DNA follows: TGTGCCAGTAGTGAGACTAGCGGGGTCTACAATGAGCAGTTCTTC. Its translation is CASSETSGVYNEQFF.

This clone occurred a few times. This chain links TRBV14 with TRBJ2-3; D not certain. Germline CDR1 SGHDN, CDR2 FVKESK. The CDR3 covers 13 residues. Between the trimmed V and J ends, which lost 0 bases and 7 bases, there was a span of 8 bases. The CDR3 loop is CASSQETIHTQYF. DNA of the CDR3: TGTGCCAGCAGCCAAGAGACGATCCATACGCAGTATTTT.

The sample holds many counts of this clone. Other nucleotide sequences in the sample specify the same CDR3. V usage is TRBV12-5 and J usage is TRBJ2-2; D is unclear. V lost 6 bases to trimming and J lost 2 bases, with 7 bases between them. Per germline, CDR1 LGHNT and CDR2 FRNRAP. This CDR3 is 13 amino acids long. CDR3 nucleotide sequence: TGTGCTAGTGGCCGTGACAACACCGGGGAGCTGTTTTTT. Translating gives CASGRDNTGELFF.

This clone has a handful of counts. V gene TRBV12-5 combines with J gene TRBJ1-1; no firm D call. There are 11 residues in the CDR3. The V end was cut by 2 bases, the J end by 4 bases, with 2 bases between. Per germline, CDR1 LGHNT and CDR2 FRNRAP. CDR3: CASGLFTEAFF. CDR3 nucleotide sequence: TGTGCTAGTGGTTTGTTCACTGAAGCTTTCTTT.

There are a few counts of this clone. The chain has TRBV10-3 and TRBJ2-1; 7 bases match TRBD2. The CDR3 has 16 residues. V lost 2 bases and J lost 1; bases outside the gene matches: 5. Per germline, CDR1 ENHRY and CDR2 SYGVKD. CDR3 amino acids: CAISEVSSGSYNEQFF. Here the CDR3 DNA reads TGTGCCATCAGTGAGGTGTCTAGCGGTTCCTACAATGAGCAGTTCTTC.

V gene TRBV29-1 combines with J gene TRBJ1-1, with 8 bases lining up with TRBD1. The CDR3 length is 15 residues. V was pared by 3 bases and J by 5 bases, with 11 bases of the junction left unmatched. Germline CDR1 reads SQVTM; CDR2 reads ANQGSEA. The CDR3 sequence is CSVEIPGTGKTEAFF. CDR3 nucleotides: TGCAGCGTTGAGATCCCCGGGACAGGCAAGACTGAAGCTTTCTTT.

V gene TRBV29-1 combines with J gene TRBJ2-7; perhaps TRBD2 as D (6 bases). Trimming pared 8 bases from V and 4 bases from J, leaving 27 bases between. Germline V gene data show CDR1 as SQVTM and CDR2 as ANQGSEA. The CDR3 runs 16 residues. This chain's CDR3 is CSLGNSLRGTGYEQYF. The CDR3 DNA reads as TGCAGCCTAGGCAACAGTTTGCGGGGCACAGGATACGAGCAGTACTTC.